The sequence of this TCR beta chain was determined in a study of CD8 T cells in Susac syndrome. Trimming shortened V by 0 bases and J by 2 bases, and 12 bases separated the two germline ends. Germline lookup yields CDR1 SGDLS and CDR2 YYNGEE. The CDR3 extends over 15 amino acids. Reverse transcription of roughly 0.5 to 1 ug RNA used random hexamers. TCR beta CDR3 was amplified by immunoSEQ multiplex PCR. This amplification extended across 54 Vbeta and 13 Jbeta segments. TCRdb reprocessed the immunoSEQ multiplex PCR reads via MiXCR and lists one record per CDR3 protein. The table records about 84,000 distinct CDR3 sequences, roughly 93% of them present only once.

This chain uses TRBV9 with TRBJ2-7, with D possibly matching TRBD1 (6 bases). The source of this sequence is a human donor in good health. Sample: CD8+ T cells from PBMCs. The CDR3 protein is CASSVGTAPTYEQYF. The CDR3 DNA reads TGTGCCAGCAGCGTAGGGACAGCCCCTACCTACGAGCAGTACTTC.